This is a list of T cell receptor beta chains from one sample in a study of human T cells and chemical hapten exposure. TCRdb passed the RACE reads through MiXCR, listing each CDR3 protein once. The table lists 300,000 to 400,000 distinct CDR3 sequences, more than 4.5% of them singletons. Specimen: whole blood, collected in connection with sensitization to the hapten diphenylcyclopropenone (DPC). These receptors were collected from a woman between 45 and 65 years old with alopecia areata. Some clones in this sample may be carry-over from other donors' samples. CDR3s include the opening cysteine and the closing phenylalanine or tryptophan. Fields, in order: D gene, CDR3 length, J gene, V gene, clone size, CDR3 protein, CDR3 DNA. A D gene is named only where the DNA matches it firmly. Size is omitted from some rows. Given values are once, few, many or a class for expanded clones.

NA	10	TRBJ2-1	TRBV12-3/TRBV12-4	NA	CASSSWLQFF	TGTGCCAGCAGTTCTTGGCTTCAGTTCTTC
NA	18	TRBJ2-7	TRBV9	few	CASSVGPHRKRDSYEQYF	TGTGCCAGCAGCGTAGGCCCGCATAGGAAGAGGGACTCCTACGAGCAGTACTTC
NA	14	TRBJ1-1	TRBV27	few	CASSLNRAHTEAFF	TGTGCCAGCAGTTTAAATCGTGCGCACACTGAAGCTTTCTTT
NA	16	TRBJ1-5	TRBV6-1	NA	CASSELGRGSNQPQHF	TGTGCCAGCAGTGAATTGGGCAGGGGAAGTAATCAGCCCCAGCATTTT
NA	13	TRBJ2-7	TRBV12-3/TRBV12-4	many	CASSLNSAYEQYF	TGTGCCAGCAGTTTGAACAGCGCCTACGAGCAGTACTTC
TRBD1	15	TRBJ2-1	TRBV10-3	many	CAISGGQDSYNEQFF	TGTGCCATCAGTGGAGGACAGGACTCCTACAATGAGCAGTTCTTC
NA	16	TRBJ2-1	TRBV9	NA	CASSVEVGGPYNEQFF	TGTGCCAGCAGCGTAGAGGTCGGGGGGCCCTACAATGAGCAGTTCTTC
TRBD1	12	TRBJ2-1	TRBV29-1	NA	CSIRQGDNEQFF	TGCAGCATCCGACAGGGGGACAATGAGCAGTTCTTC
NA	15	TRBJ2-3	TRBV5-1	many	CASSFEGRDPDTQYF	TGCGCCAGCAGCTTCGAAGGACGTGATCCAGATACGCAGTATTTT
NA	11	TRBJ2-4	TRBV29-1	few	CSAKDQNIQYF	TGCAGCGCCAAGGATCAAAACATTCAGTACTTC
NA	16	TRBJ1-6	TRBV27	few	CASSLFWSSYNSPLHF	TGTGCCAGCAGTTTATTCTGGAGCTCCTATAATTCACCCCTCCACTTT
NA	15	TRBJ2-3	TRBV28	few	CASSSRGRAEDTQYF	TGTGCCAGCAGTTCACGGGGGCGGGCGGAGGATACGCAGTATTTT
NA	16	TRBJ1-6	TRBV2	few	CASSDEGFDYNSPLHF	TGTGCCAGCAGTGATGAGGGCTTCGACTATAATTCACCCCTCCACTTT
NA	15	TRBJ2-5	TRBV27	NA	CASSGRYSGKETQYF	TGTGCCAGCAGTGGGCGATATAGCGGAAAAGAGACCCAGTACTTC
NA	14	TRBJ1-5	TRBV28	many	CASTITAGGQPQHF	TGTGCCAGCACCATCACAGCCGGGGGCCAGCCCCAGCATTTT
NA	12	TRBJ2-5	TRBV12-3/TRBV12-4	many	CASTLWGGTQYF	TGTGCCAGCACCCTGTGGGGAGGGACCCAGTACTTC
NA	13	TRBJ2-5	TRBV7-2	many	CASSSELQETQYF	TGTGCCAGCAGCTCGGAACTCCAAGAGACCCAGTACTTC
NA	13	TRBJ2-2	TRBV29-1	few	CSVVIGNTGELFF	TGCAGCGTTGTAATCGGAAACACCGGGGAGCTGTTTTTT
NA	11	TRBJ2-2	TRBV24-1	many	CATSYGMELFF	TGTGCCACCAGTTACGGGATGGAGCTGTTTTTT
NA	14	TRBJ2-2	TRBV6-5	many	CASSPRRYTGELFF	TGTGCCAGCAGTCCGCGACGGTACACCGGGGAGCTGTTTTTT
NA	13	TRBJ1-5	TRBV20-1	few	CSAVGGGDQPQHF	TGCAGTGCGGTAGGGGGAGGGGATCAGCCCCAGCATTTT
NA	17	TRBJ2-6	TRBV3-1	few	CASSHTSQNSGANVLTF	TGTGCCAGCAGCCACACCTCTCAGAACTCTGGGGCCAACGTCCTGACTTTC
NA	15	TRBJ1-1	TRBV10-3	NA	CAISVNDSPNTEAFF	TGTGCCATCAGTGTAAATGACAGCCCGAACACTGAAGCTTTCTTT
TRBD1	14	TRBJ2-3	TRBV6-6	few	CASGSDRGTDTQYF	TGTGCCAGCGGTTCTGACAGGGGAACAGATACGCAGTATTTT
TRBD1	14	TRBJ1-1	TRBV2	NA	CASNMDRGNTEAFF	TGTGCCAGCAACATGGACAGGGGGAACACTGAAGCTTTCTTT
NA	12	TRBJ2-7	TRBV20-1	NA	CSALTGDYEQYF	TGCAGTGCTTTAACAGGAGACTACGAGCAGTACTTC
NA	12	TRBJ2-4	TRBV25-1	many	CASSEYGDIQYF	TGTGCCAGCAGTGAATATGGGGACATTCAGTACTTC
NA	15	TRBJ1-5	TRBV7-2	NA	CASSLQLGNNQPQHF	TGTGCCAGCAGCTTACAATTGGGGAACAATCAGCCCCAGCATTTT
TRBD1	14	TRBJ2-7	TRBV3-1	many	CASSLDRGHYEQYF	TGTGCCAGCAGCCTGGACAGGGGGCACTACGAGCAGTACTTC
NA	15	TRBJ2-3	TRBV7-9	many	CASSLGQGYTDTQYF	TGTGCCAGCAGCTTAGGGCAGGGATACACAGATACGCAGTATTTT
NA	13	TRBJ1-3	TRBV5-6	few	CASSWTAGNTIYF	TGTGCCAGCAGCTGGACAGCTGGAAACACCATATATTTT
NA	14	TRBJ1-6	TRBV11-1	few	CASSFVRLNSPLHF	TGTGCCAGCAGCTTTGTACGGCTGAATTCACCCCTCCACTTT
NA	11	TRBJ1-2	TRBV29-1	many	CSVVEWFGYTF	TGCAGCGTTGTGGAGTGGTTCGGCTACACCTTC
NA	16	TRBJ1-5	TRBV11-2	many	CASSLGVVNSNQPQHF	TGTGCCAGCAGCTTAGGGGTGGTTAATAGCAATCAGCCCCAGCATTTT
NA	14	TRBJ2-5	TRBV12-3/TRBV12-4	NA	CASSARQSVETQYF	TGTGCCAGCAGCGCCCGACAGTCCGTTGAGACCCAGTACTTC
TRBD1	13	TRBJ1-1	TRBV20-1	few	CSASRDRGTEAFF	TGCAGTGCAAGCCGGGACAGGGGGACTGAAGCTTTCTTT
TRBD1	13	TRBJ2-3	TRBV29-1	many	CSVERGQADTQYF	TGCAGCGTTGAAAGGGGACAGGCAGATACGCAGTATTTT
TRBD1	17	TRBJ2-5	TRBV7-9	few	CASSPPTGLRGQETQYF	TGTGCCAGCAGCCCACCGACAGGGTTAAGGGGCCAAGAGACCCAGTACTTC
TRBD1	13	TRBJ2-5	TRBV20-1	many	CSASIGGTETQYF	TGCAGTGCTAGTATAGGGGGCACGGAGACCCAGTACTTC
NA	14	TRBJ1-1	TRBV29-1	few	CSVGAAIPNTEAFF	TGCAGCGTTGGGGCAGCGATACCGAACACTGAAGCTTTCTTT
TRBD2	16	TRBJ2-3	TRBV5-1	few	CASSLEGGRVADTQYF	TGCGCCAGCAGCTTGGAAGGCGGGAGGGTAGCTGATACGCAGTATTTT
NA	15	TRBJ1-5	TRBV4-3	many	CASSQDPQGNQPQHF	TGCGCCAGCAGCCAAGATCCGCAGGGCAATCAGCCCCAGCATTTT
NA	15	TRBJ1-4	TRBV11-2	many	CASSLQGSTNEKLFF	TGTGCCAGCAGCTTACAGGGTTCAACTAATGAAAAACTGTTTTTT
NA	13	TRBJ2-3	TRBV20-1	few	CSAWDGTGDTQYF	TGCAGCGCCTGGGACGGCACGGGGGATACGCAGTATTTT
NA	16	TRBJ1-6	TRBV27	few	CASSPPAFSYNSPLHF	TGTGCCAGCAGTCCGCCTGCATTCTCCTATAATTCACCCCTCCACTTT